The 15 T cell receptor beta chains listed next were all sequenced from one sample in a study of blood T cells in healthy people across ages. With a J-beta primer mix and a sample-barcoded 5' primer, a second PCR ran about 6 to 11 cycles. TCRdb reprocessed the 5' RACE reads via MiXCR and lists one record per CDR3 protein. The data hold more than 500,000 distinct CDR3 sequences, with 27% observed a single time. These records were also assigned to another study, of T cells of mothers and their children.

The specimen was blood. Receptor source: a boy aged 2 to 9 in good health.

J is TRBJ2-1 and V is TRBV5-8; D remains ambiguous. The germline V gene has CDR1 SGHTS and CDR2 YDEGEE. The CDR3 is made up of 16 amino acids. V gave up 4 bases and J gave up 1 base, with 15 bases separating them. CDR3 sequence (DNA): TGTGCCAGCAGCCCGATCCCTCCTAGGTCCTACAATGAGCAGTTCTTC. Protein product: CASSPIPPRSYNEQFF.

The chain carries TRBV20-1 and TRBJ2-4; 8 bases map to TRBD2. Germline V gene lookup returns CDR1 DFQATT and CDR2 SNEGSKA (reference sequence). The V gene end was trimmed by 5 bases and the J gene end by 15 bases; junction bases not matched to a gene: 12. The CDR3 sequence is 12 residues long. Here the CDR3 reads CSADRGGLPPYF. CDR3 coding DNA: TGCAGTGCTGACCGGGGGGGCCTCCCTCCGTACTTC.

The genes are TRBV20-1 and TRBJ2-1; D is uncertain. V was trimmed by 3 bases and J by 9 bases, leaving 9 bases between them. The CDR3 spans 11 residues. Germline V lookup: CDR1 DFQATT, CDR2 SNEGSKA (reference sequence). The CDR3 region is CSASGDGEQFF. DNA of the CDR3: TGCAGTGCTAGTGGGGATGGTGAGCAGTTCTTC.

The CDR3 bases are TGTGCCAGCAGCTTGGAGATTCCAGGGGGAGCGAGAGAGACCCAGTACTTC. Its translation: CASSLEIPGGARETQYF. This chain uses TRBV5-6 with TRBJ2-5; the match to TRBD1 covers 7 bases. V dropped 0 bases and J dropped 4; count of bases not matched to a gene: 12. The germline V gene has CDR1 SGHDT and CDR2 YYEEEE. There are 17 residues in the CDR3.

The V and J genes are TRBV20-1 and TRBJ1-2, with D hard to call. The V end lost 0 bases, the J end lost 7 bases, and 9 bases lay between the germline ends. Germline V gives CDR1 DFQATT, CDR2 SNEGSKA (reference sequence). The CDR3 consists of 12 residues. CDR3 bases: TGCAGTGCTAGAGATCGAGCTCCTGGCTACACCTTC. Translation gives CSARDRAPGYTF.

This clonotype has only a few counts. The chain uses TRBV12-3 or TRBV12-4 and TRBJ2-7, with 8 nucleotides matching TRBD2. CDR3 size: 15 residues. V was clipped by 1 base and J by 6 bases; unmatched bases: 8. The CDR3 DNA is TGTGCCAGCAGTTTAGACAGCGGGAGATATAGCGAGCAGTACTTC. Translated: CASSLDSGRYSEQYF.

The J gene is TRBJ2-5, the V gene TRBV12-3 or TRBV12-4; D is unclear. The CDR3 totals 13 residues. Trimming shortened V by 0 bases and J by 5 bases, and 7 bases separated the two germline ends. The CDR3 here is CASSLAAVETQYF. The CDR3, as DNA: TGTGCCAGCAGTTTAGCTGCTGTGGAGACCCAGTACTTC.

With respect to this clonotype: This is likely a read error, given that the CDR3 carries no conserved phenylalanine or tryptophan at its end. The chain is built from TRBV28 and TRBJ2-7, with TRBD1 identical over 10 bases. The CDR3 consists of 15 residues. Germline-derived CDR1 and CDR2 are MDHEN and SYDVKM. V lost 3 bases and J lost 6; bases outside the gene matches: 8. DNA of the CDR3: TGTGCCAGCAGTTTCGGAGACAGGGGGCTCCGCGAGCAGTACCTC. Its protein is CASSFGDRGLREQYL.

The chain has TRBV7-2 and TRBJ1-5; 12 nucleotides line up with TRBD1. This CDR3 is 16 amino acids long. With 5 bases clipped from V and 6 bases from J, the junction kept 8 bases outside the gene matches. The V gene's germline CDR1 is SGHTA and CDR2 FQGNSA. The CDR3 sequence is CASSAGTGGASQPQHF. The CDR3 DNA follows: TGTGCCAGCAGCGCAGGGACAGGGGGCGCGAGTCAGCCCCAGCATTTT.

The chain joins TRBV7-8 to TRBJ2-5, with D uncertain. The better agreement between TRBJ2-7 and the DNA end casts doubt on the J call. Per germline, CDR1 SGHVS and CDR2 FQNEAQ. This CDR3 region has 14 residues. The CDR3: CASSSRPLFYEQYF. The DNA of the CDR3 is TGTGCCAGCAGCTCACGGCCCTTATTCTACGAGCAGTACTTC.

This clonotype was seen more than once but under ten times. The J gene is TRBJ2-1, the V gene TRBV7-8, with 8 bases identical to TRBD2. TRBJ2-7 matches the DNA end more closely, so the J call is doubtful. There are 15 residues in the CDR3. Germline V gene lookup returns CDR1 SGHVS and CDR2 FQNEAQ. As DNA, the CDR3 is TGTGCCAGCAGTCCCAGCGGGGGTTACGCATACGAGCAGTACTTC. It encodes CASSPSGGYAYEQYF.

The sample holds a few counts of this clonotype. The rearrangement uses TRBV20-1 and TRBJ1-1; D gene ambiguous. The V gene lost 2 bases and the J gene lost 3 bases, with 10 bases spanning the gap. Germline V gene data show CDR1 as DFQATT and CDR2 as SNEGSKA (reference sequence). This CDR3 is built from 13 residues. CDR3: CSARSNLDTEAFF. DNA of the CDR3: TGCAGTGCTAGATCTAATTTGGACACTGAAGCTTTCTTT.

This rearrangement joins TRBV4-3 to TRBJ2-2; no definite D call. The CDR3 is 14 residues long. Trimming stripped 0 bases from V and 2 bases from J, with 4 bases between. Germline V gene lookup returns CDR1 LGHNA and CDR2 YSLEER. In DNA form, the CDR3 reads TGCGCCAGCAGCCAAGATGGTAACACCGGGGAGCTGTTTTTT. It yields the protein CASSQDGNTGELFF.

This rearrangement joins TRBV4-1 to TRBJ2-7, with TRBD2 identical over 7 bases. Germline V gene sequence: CDR1 MGHRA, CDR2 YSYEKL. V dropped 4 bases and J dropped 4; count of bases not matched to a gene: 7. The CDR3 sequence is 14 residues long. CDR3 coding DNA: TGCGCCAGCAGCCGAACTAGCGATGCTTACGAGCAGTACTTC. Residues: CASSRTSDAYEQYF.

This clonotype was found many times. This chain uses TRBV10-3 with TRBJ2-5; D ambiguous. The V gene lost 7 bases and the J gene lost 5 bases, with 14 bases spanning the gap. The CDR3 loop spans 13 amino acids. From germline, CDR1 is ENHRY and CDR2 SYGVKD. The chain's CDR3 is CAINPREGETQYF. The CDR3 DNA follows: TGTGCCATCAATCCTAGAGAAGGGGAGACCCAGTACTTC.